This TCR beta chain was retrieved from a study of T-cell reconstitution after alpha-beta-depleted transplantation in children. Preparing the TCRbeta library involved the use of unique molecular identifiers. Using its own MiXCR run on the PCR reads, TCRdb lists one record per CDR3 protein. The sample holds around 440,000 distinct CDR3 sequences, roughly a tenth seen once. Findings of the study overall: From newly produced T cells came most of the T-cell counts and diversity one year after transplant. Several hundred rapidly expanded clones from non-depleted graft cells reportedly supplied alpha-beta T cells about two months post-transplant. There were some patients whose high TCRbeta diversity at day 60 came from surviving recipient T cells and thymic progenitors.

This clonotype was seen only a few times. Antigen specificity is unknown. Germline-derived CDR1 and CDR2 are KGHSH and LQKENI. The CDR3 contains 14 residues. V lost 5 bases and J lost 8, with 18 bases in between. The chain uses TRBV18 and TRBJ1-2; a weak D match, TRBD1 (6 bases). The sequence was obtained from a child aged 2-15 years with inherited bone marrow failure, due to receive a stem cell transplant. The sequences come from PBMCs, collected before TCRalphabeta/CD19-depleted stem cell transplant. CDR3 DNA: TGTGCCAGCTCAGAGGGGGACCGCCCGGGAGGCTACACCTTC. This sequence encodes CASSEGDRPGGYTF.